This T cell receptor (beta chain) emerged from a study of T cell changes during pregnancy in multiple sclerosis. The repertoire was sequenced with immunoSEQ multiplex PCR; TCRdb's copy has only in-frame clones and lacks some. The data contain 88,000 or so clones, about 90% of them singletons. Germline V gene sequence: CDR1 GTSNPN, CDR2 SVGIG (reference sequence). Germline trimming cut 2 bases from V and 7 bases from J; bases unmatched to any gene: 6. The CDR3 totals 14 residues. The material was peripheral blood, obtained before pregnancy. This sequence joins TRBV30 and TRBJ2-7; 12 positions match TRBD2. This sequence originates from a female donor with multiple sclerosis, enrolled in a pregnancy study. The CDR3 here is CAWSSLAGGGEQYF. CDR3 in DNA: TGTGCCTGGAGTTCACTAGCGGGGGGTGGTGAGCAGTACTTC.